The 24 T cell receptor beta chains below come from one sample, sequenced in a study of blood T cell repertoires in COVID-19. Profiling relied on immunoSEQ multiplex PCR, and the TCRdb table lists in-frame clones only, not all of them. The sample shows over 150,000 clones, roughly 84% of them seen only once. The specimen was PBMCs or T cells enriched from blood (not recorded which). The receptors were sampled from a woman aged 50 to 65 who had recovered from COVID-19.

The CDR3 spells CASSPPAGIYEQYF. DNA of the CDR3: TGTGCCAGCTCACCACCGGCAGGGATCTACGAGCAGTACTTC. This chain uses TRBV18 with TRBJ2-7, with a tentative D call TRBD1 (5 bases). V was shortened by 0 bases and J by 3 bases, with 9 bases between the two germline ends. This CDR3 is 14 amino acids long. In germline, CDR1 is KGHSH, CDR2 LQKENI. Filled out from reference TRBV18 and TRBJ2-7, the complete variable domain reads NAGVMQNPRHLVRRRGQEARLRCSPMKGHSHVYWYRQLPEEGLKFMVYLQKENIIDESGMPKERFSAEFPKEGPSILRIQQVVRGDSAAYFCASSPPAGIYEQYFGPGTRLTVT.

A note on this clone: The identical CDR3 is also encoded by other nucleotide sequences in the sample. The rearrangement uses TRBV9 and TRBJ2-1; the match to TRBD2 covers 8 bases. This CDR3 is 16 amino acids long. V shed 0 bases and J 1 base; nucleotides not matched to a gene: 3. Germline V gene sequence: CDR1 SGDLS, CDR2 YYNGEE. CDR3 in DNA: TGTGCCAGCAGCGTAGCCGGGGGGGGTTCCTACAATGAGCAGTTCTTC. Its translation: CASSVAGGGSYNEQFF.

The rearrangement links TRBV7-9 to TRBJ1-2, with 8 nucleotides matching TRBD1. With V trimmed by 4 bases and J by 6 bases, 13 bases remained unmatched. Looked up from germline, CDR1 is SEHNR and CDR2 is FQNEAQ (reference sequence). This CDR3 spans 16 amino acids. The CDR3 loop reads CASSSAPWDRNDGYTF. The CDR3 DNA reads TGTGCCAGCAGCTCCGCCCCCTGGGACAGGAACGATGGCTACACCTTC.

This rearrangement joins TRBV5-1 to TRBJ2-1; D is ambiguous. Germline V gene lookup returns CDR1 SGHRS and CDR2 YFSETQ. The length of the CDR3 is 13 residues. Deletions cut 4 bases from V and 6 bases from J, with 11 bases between. CDR3 sequence (DNA): TGCGCCAGCAGCCTGGTTTTCGGCAATGAGCAGTTCTTC. Translated, it gives CASSLVFGNEQFF. The whole variable domain, filled in from reference TRBV5-1 and TRBJ2-1, reads KAGVTQTPRYLIKTRGQQVTLSCSPISGHRSVSWYQQTPGQGLQFLFEYFSETQRNKGNFPGRFSGRQFSNSRSEMNVSTLELGDSALYLCASSLVFGNEQFFGPGTRLTVL.

The chain recombines TRBV12-3 or TRBV12-4 with TRBJ1-2, with no clear D. V dropped 6 bases and J dropped 5 bases, with 13 bases sitting between them. The CDR3 has 13 residues. The CDR3, as DNA: TGTGCCAGCAGCTACGCCCGCGTTTATGGCTACACCTTC. It translates to CASSYARVYGYTF.

The V gene is TRBV4-2, the J gene TRBJ2-1; 8 positions agree with TRBD2. Losses at the gene ends were 4 bases for V and 6 bases for J; bases not matched to a gene: 11. Germline CDR1 is LGHNA and CDR2 is YNFKEQ. The CDR3 sequence is 16 residues long. CDR3 nucleotide sequence: TGTGCCAGCAGCCGTACGGCGGGAGGCGCCGGCAATGAGCAGTTCTTC. The encoded protein is CASSRTAGGAGNEQFF.

This chain joins TRBV19 and TRBJ2-7; D perhaps matches TRBD1 (5 bases). Trimming left V 1 base short and J 3 bases short, with 7 bases between. There are 13 residues in the CDR3. The germline V gene encodes CDR1 LNHDA and CDR2 SQIVND (reference sequence). In DNA form, the CDR3 reads TGTGCCAGTAGTATAGGGCAGGGCTACGAGCAGTACTTC. Translation: CASSIGQGYEQYF.

The chain carries TRBV9 and TRBJ2-2; 9 bases line up with TRBD2. V lost 4 bases and J lost 4; bases outside the gene matches: 8. The CDR3 is 16 residues long. Germline V CDR1 and CDR2: SGDLS, YYNGEE. CDR3 protein: CASSTLTSGTTGELFF. In nucleotides, the CDR3 is TGTGCCAGCAGCACCCTGACTAGCGGAACCACCGGGGAGCTGTTTTTT.

The chain links TRBV5-1 to TRBJ2-2; 8 positions agree with TRBD2. CDR3 length equals 16 residues. The V gene's germline CDR1 is SGHRS and CDR2 YFSETQ. The ends lost 1 base at V and 6 bases at J; junction bases unmatched: 8. This chain's CDR3 is CASSLRAGVMSGELFF. The CDR3 nucleotides read TGCGCCAGCAGCTTGAGAGCGGGAGTGATGTCCGGGGAGCTGTTTTTT.

The chain uses TRBV11-2 and TRBJ2-5, with no clear D. Germline V gene lookup returns CDR1 SGHAT and CDR2 FQNNGV. This CDR3 is built from 14 residues. The V end lost 1 base, the J end lost 4 bases, and 10 bases lay between the germline ends. Written as DNA, the CDR3 is TGTGCCAGCAGCTTAGGGGTCGGAGTAGAGACCCAGTACTTC. It encodes CASSLGVGVETQYF. Together with reference TRBV11-2 and TRBJ2-5, the CDR3 gives the full variable domain: EAGVAQSPRYKIIEKRQSVAFWCNPISGHATLYWYQQILGQGPKLLIQFQNNGVVDDSQLPKDRFSAERLKGVDSTLKIQPAKLEDSAVYLCASSLGVGVETQYFGPGTRLLVL.

The chain employs TRBV11-2 and TRBJ1-3; D gene uncertain. The CDR3 runs 14 residues. Trimming shortened V by 3 bases and J by 2 bases, and 8 bases separated the two germline ends. Looked up from germline, CDR1 is SGHAT and CDR2 is FQNNGV. The CDR3 sequence: CASSLLHTGNTIYF. The CDR3 region has the DNA TGTGCCAGCAGCTTGCTCCACACTGGAAACACCATATATTTT.

The rearrangement uses TRBV19 and TRBJ1-2; 9 bases map to TRBD1. J gave up 3 bases and V 5 bases, and 10 bases lay outside the gene matches. Looked up from germline, CDR1 is LNHDA and CDR2 is SQIVND (reference sequence). The CDR3 covers 16 residues. The CDR3 DNA reads TGTGCCAGTAGTTCTCTGGGGACAGGGATCCACTATGGCTACACCTTC. Encoded protein: CASSSLGTGIHYGYTF.

This clone was found a few times. V gene TRBV30 combines with J gene TRBJ2-2, with D possibly being TRBD1 (5 bases). Germline V gives CDR1 GTSNPN, CDR2 SVGIG (reference sequence). CDR3 size: 14 residues. V was cut by 0 bases and J by 3 bases, with 8 bases left in between. For the CDR3, the DNA is TGTGCCTGGAGTGTGGGGCGACACACCGGGGAGCTGTTTTTT. It yields the protein CAWSVGRHTGELFF.

This clone was counted between two and nine times. The rearrangement uses TRBV7-9 and TRBJ1-1; D is ambiguous. This CDR3 is built from 15 residues. Germline CDR1 reads SEHNR; CDR2 reads FQNEAQ (reference sequence). Trimming took off 0 bases at V and 0 bases at J, with 8 bases between the two ends. CDR3 DNA sequence: TGTGCCAGCAGCTTAGCAGGTGCGGTGAACACTGAAGCTTTCTTT. This gives the protein CASSLAGAVNTEAFF.

The V and J genes are TRBV9 and TRBJ2-2; TRBD2 agrees at 10 bases. J was trimmed by 7 bases and V by 0 bases; bases with no gene match: 6. Per germline, CDR1 SGDLS and CDR2 YYNGEE. The CDR3 has 16 residues. This CDR3 reads CASSVGLAGVLGELFF. As DNA, the CDR3 is TGTGCCAGCAGCGTAGGCCTAGCGGGAGTCCTCGGGGAGCTGTTTTTT.

The V call is TRBV10-3, the J call TRBJ1-2, with a tentative D call TRBD1 (6 bases). V was pared by 6 bases and J by 0 bases, with 11 bases between. This CDR3 is 14 amino acids long. The V gene's germline CDR1 is ENHRY and CDR2 SYGVKD. The CDR3 DNA reads TGTGCCATCAGGACGGACAGTGCTAACTATGGCTACACCTTC. Amino acids: CAIRTDSANYGYTF.

The chain joins TRBV2 to TRBJ1-5, with 12 bases that match TRBD1. Germline values: CDR1 SNHLY, CDR2 FYNNEI. Trimming removed 5 bases from V and 7 bases from J; junction bases left unmatched: 3. The CDR3 consists of 14 residues. In DNA, the CDR3 is TGTGCCAGCAGTACCGGGACAGGGGGCCAGCCCCAGCATTTT. Translating gives CASSTGTGGQPQHF.

This chain uses TRBV7-2 with TRBJ1-2, with a weak D call TRBD1 (6 bases). Trimming shortened V by 5 bases and J by 4 bases, and 8 bases separated the two germline ends. Germline V CDR1 and CDR2: SGHTA, FQGNSA. The CDR3 is made up of 12 amino acids. CDR3 bases: TGTGCCAGCAGCACAGGGATCTATGGCTACACCTTC. Its protein product is CASSTGIYGYTF. Looking up the rest from reference TRBV7-2 and TRBJ1-2 gives the full variable domain: GAGVSQSPSNKVTEKGKDVELRCDPISGHTALYWYRQSLGQGLEFLIYFQGNSAPDKSGLPSDRFSAERTGGSVSTLTIQRTQQEDSAVYLCASSTGIYGYTFGSGTRLTVV.

This sequence joins TRBV4-3 and TRBJ1-2; D not certain. V was shortened by 1 base and J by 8 bases, with 11 bases between the two germline ends. This CDR3 has 13 amino acids. CDR1 is LGHNA and CDR2 is YSLEER in the germline V gene. The CDR3 loop is CASSQGGVEGYTF. CDR3 coding DNA: TGCGCCAGCAGCCAAGGCGGGGTGGAGGGCTACACCTTC.

V is TRBV27 and J is TRBJ1-3; D is unresolved. The CDR3 runs 17 residues. Germline assignment: CDR1 MNHEY and CDR2 SMNVEV (reference sequence). The ends were cut back, 5 bases at V and 3 bases at J, with 20 bases in the middle. CDR3 in amino acids: CASSRGPPFNRGNTIYF. CDR3 coding DNA: TGTGCCAGCAGTCGTGGGCCACCGTTTAATCGTGGAAACACCATATATTTT.

The V gene is TRBV4-2, the J gene TRBJ2-1; perhaps TRBD1 as D (6 bases). V was shortened by 5 bases and J by 0 bases, with 11 bases between the two germline ends. The CDR3 is 15 residues long. Germline V gene lookup returns CDR1 LGHNA and CDR2 YNFKEQ. The CDR3 DNA sequence: TGTGCCAGCAGCGAGGTAGGGGGCTCCTACAATGAGCAGTTCTTC. Amino acids: CASSEVGGSYNEQFF.

This rearrangement joins TRBV6-5 to TRBJ2-1, with D possibly being TRBD2 (5 bases). V lost 8 bases to trimming and J lost 0 bases, with 11 bases between them. This CDR3 contains 14 residues. Looked up from germline, CDR1 is MNHEY and CDR2 is SVGAGI. The CDR3 protein is CASRGGSSYNEQFF. The CDR3 DNA reads TGTGCCAGCCGGGGTGGTAGCTCCTACAATGAGCAGTTCTTC.

The chain is built from TRBV5-1 and TRBJ1-1; D call uncertain. The germline V gene encodes CDR1 SGHRS and CDR2 YFSETQ. This CDR3 contains 14 residues. V dropped 1 base and J dropped 4 bases, with 11 bases sitting between them. The CDR3 DNA reads as TGCGCCAGCAGCTTGCTCGATGGACTCACTGAAGCTTTCTTT. It codes for CASSLLDGLTEAFF.

The chain carries TRBV6-5 and TRBJ2-7, with 7 bases fitting TRBD2. This CDR3 contains 14 residues. The junction had 10 bases not matched to a gene; V was cut back by 6 bases and J by 5 bases. From germline, CDR1 is MNHEY and CDR2 SVGAGI. CDR3 loop: CASRPGLSIHEQYF. The CDR3 DNA reads as TGTGCCAGCAGACCGGGACTATCCATCCACGAGCAGTACTTC.